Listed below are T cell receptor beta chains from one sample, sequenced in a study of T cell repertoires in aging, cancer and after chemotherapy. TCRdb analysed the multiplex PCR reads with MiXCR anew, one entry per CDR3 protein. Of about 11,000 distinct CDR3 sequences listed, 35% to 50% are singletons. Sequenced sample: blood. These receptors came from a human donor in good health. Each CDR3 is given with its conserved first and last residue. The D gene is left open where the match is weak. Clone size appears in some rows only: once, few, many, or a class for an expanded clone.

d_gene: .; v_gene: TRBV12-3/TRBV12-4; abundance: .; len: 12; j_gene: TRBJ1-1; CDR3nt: TGTGCCAGCAGTTTAACGGCCCAGTGGGCTTTCTTT; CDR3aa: CASSLTAQWAFF
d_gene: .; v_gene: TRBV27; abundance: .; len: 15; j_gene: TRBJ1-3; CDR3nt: TGTGCCAAACTCCCCAACGACAGGCTCTGGAACACCATATATTTT; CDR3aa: CAKLPNDRLWNTIYF
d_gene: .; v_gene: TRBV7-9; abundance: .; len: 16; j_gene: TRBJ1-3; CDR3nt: TGTGCCAGCAGCTCGGCCGGACAATCATCTGGAAACACCATATATTTT; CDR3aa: CASSSAGQSSGNTIYF
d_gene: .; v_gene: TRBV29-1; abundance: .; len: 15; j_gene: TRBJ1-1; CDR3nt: TGCAGCGACAGGTCGTTTCGGTCGTTCTGGGGGGGGGCTTTCTTT; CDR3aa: CSDRSFRSFWGGAFF
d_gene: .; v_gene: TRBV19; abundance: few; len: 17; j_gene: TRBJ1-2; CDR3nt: TGTGCCAGTAGTACCACCTTGGGAGCAGGAAAATACTATGGCTACACCTTC; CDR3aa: CASSTTLGAGKYYGYTF
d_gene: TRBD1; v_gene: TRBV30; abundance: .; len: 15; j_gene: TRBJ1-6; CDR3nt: TGTGCCAGTAGCGAGACAGGGAACTATAATTCACCCCTCCACTTT; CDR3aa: CASSETGNYNSPLHF
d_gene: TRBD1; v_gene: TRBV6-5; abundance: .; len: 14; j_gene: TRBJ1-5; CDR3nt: TGTGCCAGCAGACCAGGACAGGGGGGTCAGCACCAGCATTTT; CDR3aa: CASRPGQGGQHQHF
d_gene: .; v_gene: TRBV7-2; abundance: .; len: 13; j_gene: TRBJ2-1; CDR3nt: TGTGCCAGCAGCTTAGCGTTCTACAATGAGCAGTTCTTC; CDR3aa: CASSLAFYNEQFF
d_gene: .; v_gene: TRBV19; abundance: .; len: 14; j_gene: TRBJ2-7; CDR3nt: TGTGCCAGTAGTATTAATACAGCGTCCTACGAGCAGTACTTC; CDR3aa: CASSINTASYEQYF
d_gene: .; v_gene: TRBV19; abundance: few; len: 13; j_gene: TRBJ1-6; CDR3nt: TGTGCCAGTAGTATCTTGGAAAGTTCACCCCTCCACTTT; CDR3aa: CASSILESSPLHF
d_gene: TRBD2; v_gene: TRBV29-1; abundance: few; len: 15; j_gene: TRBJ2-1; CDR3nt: TGCAGCGTTGAAGGGACTAGCGGGAGCTACAATGAGCAGTTCTTC; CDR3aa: CSVEGTSGSYNEQFF
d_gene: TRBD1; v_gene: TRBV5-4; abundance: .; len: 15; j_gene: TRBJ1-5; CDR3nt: TGTGCCAGCAGCGAAAGACAGGGATCTAATCAGCCCCAGCATTTT; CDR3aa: CASSERQGSNQPQHF
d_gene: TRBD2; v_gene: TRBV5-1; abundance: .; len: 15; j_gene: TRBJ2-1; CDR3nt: TGCGCCAGCAGCTGGACTAGCGGGGCCAGCGATGAGCAGTTCTTC; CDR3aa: CASSWTSGASDEQFF
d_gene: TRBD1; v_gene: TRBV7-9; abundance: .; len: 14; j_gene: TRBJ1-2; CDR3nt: TGTGCCAGCAGCTTAGCGACAGGGGGCTATGGCTACACCTTC; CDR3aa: CASSLATGGYGYTF